These 25 T cell receptor beta chains came from one sample sequenced in a study of cytomegalovirus exposure and HLA in healthy donors. A multiplex PCR was run with 60 Vbeta primers and 13 Jbeta primers. Clones were sequenced by immunoSEQ multiplex PCR, and TCRdb holds only the in-frame ones, with some missing. Of roughly 96,000 clones in the sample, about four fifths are singletons; the top ten hold 13% to 15%. Sample: PBMCs. Receptors were obtained from a woman aged 70-85 years in good health and CMV-seropositive.

This clone was seen a handful of times. The chain recombines TRBV6-5 with TRBJ1-5, with D unclear. V dropped 5 bases and J dropped 1 base, with 12 bases sitting between them. Germline CDR1 MNHEY, CDR2 SVGAGI. The CDR3 covers 15 residues. CDR3 DNA: TGTGCCAGCAGTCCGGAGATTTTAAGCAATCAGCCCCAGCATTTT. Protein: CASSPEILSNQPQHF.

This clone was seen only a few times. The chain employs TRBV7-3 and TRBJ2-2; 7 bases fit TRBD2. Germline trimming cut 5 bases from V and 13 bases from J; bases unmatched to any gene: 19. CDR1 SGHTA and CDR2 FQGTGA come from the germline V gene. The CDR3 spans 16 residues. This CDR3 reads CASSPGGGRSAKGLFF. Here the CDR3 DNA reads TGTGCCAGCAGCCCTGGGGGGGGACGAAGCGCCAAAGGGCTGTTTTTT.

This clone was observed a handful of times. The V call is TRBV9, the J call TRBJ2-2; D is perhaps TRBD1 (5 bases). CDR1 is SGDLS and CDR2 is YYNGEE in the germline V gene. V dropped 3 bases and J dropped 5 bases, with 11 bases sitting between them. This CDR3 contains 14 residues. This CDR3 reads CASSDGASTGELFF. The CDR3 DNA is TGTGCCAGCAGCGATGGGGCGAGTACCGGGGAGCTGTTTTTT. The full variable domain, its missing parts supplied by reference TRBV9 and TRBJ2-2, is DSGVTQTPKHLITATGQRVTLRCSPRSGDLSVYWYQQSLDQGLQFLIQYYNGEERAKGNILERFSAQQFPDLHSELNLSSLELGDSALYFCASSDGASTGELFFGEGSRLTVL.

V usage is TRBV6-5 and J usage is TRBJ2-7; TRBD1 aligns across 9 bases. The CDR3 is made up of 15 amino acids. Germline trimming cut 5 bases from V and 3 bases from J; bases unmatched to any gene: 8. Germline V lookup: CDR1 MNHEY, CDR2 SVGAGI. Written as DNA, the CDR3 is TGTGCCAGCAGTAAAAAACAGGGGGCTGACTACGAGCAGTACTTC. This translates into CASSKKQGADYEQYF.

This clone was seen a handful of times. The chain combines TRBV20-1 with TRBJ1-1; 8 bases line up with TRBD1. Germline CDR1 DFQATT, CDR2 SNEGSKA (reference sequence). This CDR3 region has 11 residues. V lost 5 bases, J lost 13 bases, and 9 bases stayed unmatched. This CDR3 is CSALRQGRGFF. CDR3 bases: TGCAGTGCTTTACGACAGGGGCGTGGTTTCTTT.

The chain recombines TRBV27 with TRBJ2-1, with TRBD2 matching 14 bases. The germline CDR1 and CDR2 sequences are MNHEY and SMNVEV (reference sequence). V lost 1 base to trimming and J lost 12 bases; unmatched junction nucleotides: 2. The CDR3 is 14 residues long. The DNA for the CDR3 is TGTGCCAGCAGTTTATTCGGACTAGCGGGGGGGCAGTTCTTC. Its protein product is CASSLFGLAGGQFF.

This clone was seen only a few times. This rearrangement joins TRBV9 to TRBJ2-1; 8 nucleotides match TRBD2. Per germline, CDR1 SGDLS and CDR2 YYNGEE. This CDR3 has 15 amino acids. The V gene end was trimmed by 5 bases and the J gene end by 1 base; junction bases not matched to a gene: 5. For the CDR3, the DNA is TGTGCCAGCAGTCGGGGGGGTGAGTCCTACAATGAGCAGTTCTTC. Amino acids: CASSRGGESYNEQFF.

The chain has TRBV5-1 and TRBJ2-5, with D possibly being TRBD2 (7 bases). Germline V gene lookup returns CDR1 SGHRS and CDR2 YFSETQ. Trimming took off 3 bases at V and 4 bases at J, with 13 bases between the two ends. The CDR3 has 14 residues. The CDR3 reads CASSSSGGPETQYF. In nucleotides, the CDR3 is TGCGCCAGCAGCTCTTCGGGGGGCCCAGAGACCCAGTACTTC.

The V and J genes are TRBV2 and TRBJ1-3; D is unresolved. V was cut by 10 bases and J by 0 bases, with 10 bases left in between. The CDR3 spans 13 residues. Germline lookup yields CDR1 SNHLY and CDR2 FYNNEI. The CDR3 DNA reads TGTGCCAAACGCGGGCTCTCTGGAAACACCATATATTTT. This encodes CAKRGLSGNTIYF.

The V gene is TRBV7-8, the J gene TRBJ2-1; 7 bases are shared with TRBD2. The junction had 16 bases not matched to a gene; V was cut back by 4 bases and J by 7 bases. This CDR3 contains 17 residues. Germline V gene data show CDR1 as SGHVS and CDR2 as FQNEAQ. CDR3 protein: CASSSLPPGLTSNEQFF. The CDR3 DNA reads as TGTGCCAGCAGCTCTTTACCGCCGGGACTAACTAGTAATGAGCAGTTCTTC.

The gene calls are TRBV4-2 and TRBJ2-1; D remains ambiguous. The CDR3 totals 12 residues. The germline V and J ends were trimmed by 0 bases and 8 bases, with 5 bases remaining between them. Germline V gene lookup returns CDR1 LGHNA and CDR2 YNFKEQ. CDR3 DNA sequence: TGTGCCAGCAGCCAAGATCTCGATGAGCAGTTCTTC. It codes for CASSQDLDEQFF.

V and J are TRBV28 and TRBJ2-5, with TRBD1 matching over 7 bases. Trimming took 4 bases from V and 2 from J; bases not matched to a gene: 7. The CDR3 loop spans 15 amino acids. The V gene's germline CDR1 is MDHEN and CDR2 SYDVKM. The CDR3 protein is CASSSGGAYQETQYF. DNA of the CDR3: TGTGCCAGCAGTTCAGGGGGAGCGTATCAAGAGACCCAGTACTTC.

The chain carries TRBV28 and TRBJ2-7, with 7 bases identical to TRBD1. Germline V gene lookup returns CDR1 MDHEN and CDR2 SYDVKM. The V segment lost 4 bases and the J segment 5 bases; nucleotides outside the gene matches: 11. This CDR3 comprises 15 residues. As DNA, the CDR3 is TGTGCCAGCAGTTCGGTAGGGGGCCTAGTCCACGAGCAGTACTTC. Translating gives CASSSVGGLVHEQYF.

This chain links TRBV5-1 with TRBJ2-7, with 7 nucleotides matching TRBD1. Germline trimming cut 2 bases from V and 5 bases from J; bases unmatched to any gene: 4. The CDR3 extends over 13 amino acids. The V gene's germline CDR1 is SGHRS and CDR2 YFSETQ. The CDR3, as DNA: TGCGCCAGCAGCTTACCCGGGACAGACGAGCAGTACTTC. It encodes CASSLPGTDEQYF. The full variable domain, completed using reference TRBV5-1 and TRBJ2-7, is KAGVTQTPRYLIKTRGQQVTLSCSPISGHRSVSWYQQTPGQGLQFLFEYFSETQRNKGNFPGRFSGRQFSNSRSEMNVSTLELGDSALYLCASSLPGTDEQYFGPGTRLTVT.

The chain has TRBV6-5 and TRBJ2-2, with 8 positions matching TRBD1. Germline lookup yields CDR1 MNHEY and CDR2 SVGAGI. The CDR3 length is 16 residues. V shed 0 bases and J 5 bases; nucleotides not matched to a gene: 5. The CDR3 loop reads CASSYSMQGATGELFF. The CDR3, as DNA: TGTGCCAGCAGTTACTCGATGCAGGGGGCTACCGGGGAGCTGTTTTTT.

The V call is TRBV10-3, the J call TRBJ2-7; TRBD2 aligns across 11 bases. Looked up from germline, CDR1 is ENHRY and CDR2 is SYGVKD. The CDR3 extends over 15 amino acids. J lost 7 bases, V lost 3 bases, and 8 bases had no gene match. As DNA, the CDR3 is TGTGCCATCAGTGACATAGCGGGAGGGCCGGGGGAGCAGTACTTC. Its protein product is CAISDIAGGPGEQYF.

The chain recombines TRBV18 with TRBJ2-7; the match to TRBD1 covers 9 bases. Germline trimming cut 0 bases from V and 2 bases from J; bases unmatched to any gene: 2. The CDR3 is 15 residues long. Germline lookup yields CDR1 KGHSH and CDR2 LQKENI. The CDR3 bases are TGTGCCAGCTCACCACCGGGACAGGGCCCCTACGAGCAGTACTTC. Amino acid sequence: CASSPPGQGPYEQYF.

This clone has only a few counts. The V call is TRBV28, the J call TRBJ1-2, with 9 bases identical to TRBD1. Germline V gene sequence: CDR1 MDHEN, CDR2 SYDVKM. The CDR3 covers 14 residues. V dropped 8 bases and J dropped 3; count of bases not matched to a gene: 7. The CDR3 DNA sequence: TGTGCCAGCTATATCGGACAGGGGTACTATGGCTACACCTTC. This codes for CASYIGQGYYGYTF.

In this sample, this clone turned up a few times. This chain uses TRBV29-1 with TRBJ2-1; 7 bases are a match to TRBD1. This CDR3 is 13 amino acids long. Germline-derived CDR1 and CDR2 are SQVTM and ANQGSEA. Germline trimming cut 6 bases from V and 9 bases from J; bases unmatched to any gene: 11. CDR3 nucleotide sequence: TGCAGCGTGGACAGGTCTCGATTGAGTGAGCAGTTCTTC. It specifies CSVDRSRLSEQFF.

In this sample, this clone turned up a few times. J is TRBJ1-3 and V is TRBV5-1; weak D call: TRBD1 (6 bases). The CDR3 contains 15 residues. With 0 bases removed from V and 2 bases from J, the gap between germline ends came to 9 bases. Germline values: CDR1 SGHRS, CDR2 YFSETQ. This CDR3 is CASSLGQETGNTIYF. The CDR3, as DNA: TGCGCCAGCAGCTTGGGACAGGAAACTGGAAACACCATATATTTT.

This chain uses TRBV10-3 with TRBJ2-7, with 7 bases that match TRBD1. J lost 4 bases, V lost 3 bases, and 9 bases had no gene match. Germline CDR1 reads ENHRY; CDR2 reads SYGVKD. The CDR3 has 15 amino acids. The CDR3 DNA follows: TGTGCCATCAGTGATTGGGGACAGTTCGAGTACGAGCAGTACTTC. Protein sequence: CAISDWGQFEYEQYF.

V is TRBV6-5 and J is TRBJ2-7; 7 nucleotides align to TRBD1. Germline CDR1 MNHEY, CDR2 SVGAGI. V lost 6 bases, J lost 6 bases, and 8 bases stayed unmatched. The length of the CDR3 is 13 residues. The CDR3 is CASRGTVSPEQYF. In DNA form, the CDR3 reads TGTGCCAGCAGGGGGACAGTATCCCCCGAGCAGTACTTC.

The rearrangement joins TRBV5-1 to TRBJ2-2; perhaps TRBD2 as D (6 bases). In germline, CDR1 is SGHRS, CDR2 YFSETQ. The CDR3 is 16 amino acids. V dropped 4 bases and J dropped 1 base, with 14 bases sitting between them. CDR3 protein: CASSLEGAMNTGELFF. CDR3 in DNA: TGCGCCAGCAGCCTGGAGGGAGCAATGAACACCGGGGAGCTGTTTTTT.

The chain has TRBV4-1 and TRBJ1-5, with D possibly matching TRBD1 (5 bases). The V and J ends lost 4 bases and 1 base respectively, with 17 bases between them. This CDR3 has 17 residues. Germline lookup yields CDR1 MGHRA and CDR2 YSYEKL. The DNA of the CDR3 is TGCGCCAGCAGCCGAAGCCCCCCGACAGAAAGCAATCAGCCCCAGCATTTT. Its translation: CASSRSPPTESNQPQHF.

The V and J genes are TRBV5-1 and TRBJ2-3; 9 bases agree with TRBD1. V lost 5 bases, J lost 3 bases, and 10 bases stayed unmatched. Germline V lookup: CDR1 SGHRS, CDR2 YFSETQ. The CDR3 has 16 residues. The CDR3 protein is CASRQPYRGPTDTQYF. CDR3 bases: TGCGCCAGCAGGCAACCTTACAGGGGGCCGACAGATACGCAGTATTTT.